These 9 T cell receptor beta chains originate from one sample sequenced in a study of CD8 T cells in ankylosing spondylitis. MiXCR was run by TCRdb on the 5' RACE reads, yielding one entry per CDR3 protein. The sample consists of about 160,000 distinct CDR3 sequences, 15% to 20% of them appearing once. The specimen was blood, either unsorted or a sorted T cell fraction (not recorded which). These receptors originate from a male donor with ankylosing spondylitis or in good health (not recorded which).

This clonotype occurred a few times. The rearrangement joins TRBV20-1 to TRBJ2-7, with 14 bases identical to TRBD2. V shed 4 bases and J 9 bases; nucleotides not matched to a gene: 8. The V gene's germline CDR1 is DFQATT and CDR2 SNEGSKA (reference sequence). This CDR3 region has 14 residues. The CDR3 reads CSATDGTSGSGQYF. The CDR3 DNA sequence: TGCAGTGCTACCGACGGGACTAGCGGGAGTGGGCAGTACTTC.

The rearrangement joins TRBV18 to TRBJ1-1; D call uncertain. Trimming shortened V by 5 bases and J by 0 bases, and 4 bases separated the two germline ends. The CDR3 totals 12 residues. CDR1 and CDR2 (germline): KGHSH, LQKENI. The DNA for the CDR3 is TGTGCCAGCTCAACAGTGAACACTGAAGCTTTCTTT. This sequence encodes CASSTVNTEAFF.

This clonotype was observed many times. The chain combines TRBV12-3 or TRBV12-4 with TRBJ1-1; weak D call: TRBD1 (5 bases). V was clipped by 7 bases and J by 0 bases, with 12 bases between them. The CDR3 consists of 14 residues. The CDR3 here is CASTEGLLNTEAFF. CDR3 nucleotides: TGTGCCAGCACCGAGGGACTGTTGAACACTGAAGCTTTCTTT.

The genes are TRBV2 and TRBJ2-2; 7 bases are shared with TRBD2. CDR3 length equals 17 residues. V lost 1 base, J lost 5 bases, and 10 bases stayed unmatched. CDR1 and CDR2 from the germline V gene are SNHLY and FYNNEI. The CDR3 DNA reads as TGTGCCAGCAGTGAAGGGCAGGGAGGGACGAGGACCGGGGAGCTGTTTTTT. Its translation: CASSEGQGGTRTGELFF. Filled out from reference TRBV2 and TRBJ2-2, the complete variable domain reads EPEVTQTPSHQVTQMGQEVILRCVPISNHLYFYWYRQILGQKVEFLVSFYNNEISEKSEIFDDQFSVERPDGSNFTLKIRSTKLEDSAMYFCASSEGQGGTRTGELFFGEGSRLTVL.

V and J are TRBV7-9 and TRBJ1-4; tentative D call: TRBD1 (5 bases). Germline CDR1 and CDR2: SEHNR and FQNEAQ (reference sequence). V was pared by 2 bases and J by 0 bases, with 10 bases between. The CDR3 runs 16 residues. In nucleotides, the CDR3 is TGTGCCAGCAGCTTAACGGGGGTAGCAACTAATGAAAAACTGTTTTTT. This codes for CASSLTGVATNEKLFF.

The CDR3 spells CASSQTGTGVTNEKLFF. The CDR3 coding sequence is TGTGCCAGCAGTCAAACCGGGACAGGGGTCACTAATGAAAAACTGTTTTTT. J is TRBJ1-4 and V is TRBV28; 10 bases map to TRBD1. The V and J ends lost 5 bases and 2 bases, in that order; junction bases with no gene match: 8. Per the germline V gene, CDR1 is MDHEN and CDR2 is SYDVKM. The CDR3 has 17 residues.

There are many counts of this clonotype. The CDR3 nucleotides read TGCGCCAGCAGCTTGGCTTTATCGGGGGCCGGGGAGCTGTTTTTT. Translation gives CASSLALSGAGELFF. The rearrangement joins TRBV5-1 to TRBJ2-2; TRBD2 is a possible D gene (6 bases). Trimming took off 0 bases at V and 6 bases at J, with 12 bases between the two ends. From germline, CDR1 is SGHRS and CDR2 YFSETQ. CDR3 size: 15 residues.

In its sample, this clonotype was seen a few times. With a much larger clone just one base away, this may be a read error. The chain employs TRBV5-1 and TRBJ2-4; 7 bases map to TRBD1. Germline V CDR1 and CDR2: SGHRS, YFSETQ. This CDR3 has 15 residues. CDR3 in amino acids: CASSIPRGSPNTQYF. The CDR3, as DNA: TGCGCCAGCAGCATACCCAGGGGGAGTCCAAACACTCAGTACTTC.

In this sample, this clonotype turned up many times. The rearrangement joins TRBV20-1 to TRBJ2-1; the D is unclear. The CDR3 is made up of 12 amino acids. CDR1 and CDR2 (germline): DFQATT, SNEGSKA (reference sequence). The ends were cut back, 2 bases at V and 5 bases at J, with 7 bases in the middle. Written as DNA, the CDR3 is TGCAGTGCTAGACTAAATCACAATGAGCAGTTCTTC. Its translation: CSARLNHNEQFF.